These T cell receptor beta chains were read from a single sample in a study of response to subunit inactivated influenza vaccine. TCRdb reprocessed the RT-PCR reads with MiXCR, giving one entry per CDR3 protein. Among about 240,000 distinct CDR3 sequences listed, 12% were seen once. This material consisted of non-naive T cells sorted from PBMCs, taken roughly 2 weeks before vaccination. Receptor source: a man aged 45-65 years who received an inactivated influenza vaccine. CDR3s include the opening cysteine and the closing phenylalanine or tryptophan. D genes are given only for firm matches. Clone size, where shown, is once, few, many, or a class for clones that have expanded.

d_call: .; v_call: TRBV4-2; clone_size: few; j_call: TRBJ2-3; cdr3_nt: TGTGCCAGCAGCCAAGACAGCCAGCAATCCACAGATACGCAGTATTTT; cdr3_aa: CASSQDSQQSTDTQYF
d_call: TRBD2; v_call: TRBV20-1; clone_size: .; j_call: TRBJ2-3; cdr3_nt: TGCAGTGCCCAAAAGACTAGCGGCGCAGATACGCAGTATTTT; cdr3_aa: CSAQKTSGADTQYF
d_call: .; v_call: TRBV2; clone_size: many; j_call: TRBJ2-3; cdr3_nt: TGTGCCAGCAGTGTGTTCGGACACCCTAGCACAGATACGCAGTATTTT; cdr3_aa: CASSVFGHPSTDTQYF
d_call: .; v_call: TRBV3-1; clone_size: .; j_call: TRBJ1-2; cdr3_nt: TGTGCCAGCAGCCGAAATCGGGGAGGCTACACCTTC; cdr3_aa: CASSRNRGGYTF
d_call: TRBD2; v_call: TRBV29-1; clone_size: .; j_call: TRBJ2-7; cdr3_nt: TGCAGCGTTGCCCTAGCGGGAGGACCCTACGAGCAGTACTTC; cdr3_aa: CSVALAGGPYEQYF
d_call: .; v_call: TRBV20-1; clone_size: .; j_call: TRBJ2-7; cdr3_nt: TGCAGTGCTAGGTCTATTGAGCAGTACTTC; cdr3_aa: CSARSIEQYF
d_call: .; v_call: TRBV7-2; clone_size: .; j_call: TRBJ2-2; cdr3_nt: TGTGCCAGCAGCCGATCTAGGTCCGGGGAGCTGTTTTTT; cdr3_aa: CASSRSRSGELFF
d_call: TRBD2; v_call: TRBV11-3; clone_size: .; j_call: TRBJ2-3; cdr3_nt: TGTGCCAGCAGCCCCCGTAGCGGGGGGGGCACAGATACGCAGTATTTT; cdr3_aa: CASSPRSGGGTDTQYF
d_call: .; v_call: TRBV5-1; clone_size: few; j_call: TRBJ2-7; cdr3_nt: TGCGCCAGCAGCTCTCTTGGGGGAGCCCACGAGCAGTACTTC; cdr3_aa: CASSSLGGAHEQYF
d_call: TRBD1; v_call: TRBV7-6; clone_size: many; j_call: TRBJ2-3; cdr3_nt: TGTGCCAGCAGCTCAGGACAGGGCACAGATACGCAGTATTTT; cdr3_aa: CASSSGQGTDTQYF
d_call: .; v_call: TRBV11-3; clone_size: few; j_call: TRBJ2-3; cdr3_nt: TGTGCCAGCAGCTTTCTCTCAACTAGGGATACGCAGTATTTT; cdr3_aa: CASSFLSTRDTQYF
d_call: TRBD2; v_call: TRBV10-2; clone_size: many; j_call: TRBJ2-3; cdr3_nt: TGCGCCAGCAAAACGGGGGGGCCAGATACGCAGTATTTT; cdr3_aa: CASKTGGPDTQYF
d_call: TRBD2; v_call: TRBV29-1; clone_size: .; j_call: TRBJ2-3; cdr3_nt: TGCAGCGTTGGTCCCAGCGGGAGAACAGATACGCAGTATTTT; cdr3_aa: CSVGPSGRTDTQYF
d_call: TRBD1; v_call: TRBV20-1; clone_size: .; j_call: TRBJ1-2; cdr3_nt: TGCAGTGCTCACCCCGCCGACAGGGGGTATGGCTACACCTTC; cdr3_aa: CSAHPADRGYGYTF
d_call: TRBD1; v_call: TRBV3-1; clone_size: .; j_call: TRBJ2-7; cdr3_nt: TGTGCCAGCAGCCAAGGTTGGGACAGGCCTTCCGAGCAGTACTTC; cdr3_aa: CASSQGWDRPSEQYF
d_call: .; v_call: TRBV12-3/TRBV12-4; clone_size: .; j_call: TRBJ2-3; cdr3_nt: TGTGCCAGCAGTTTATCAGGACGCACAGATACGCAGTATTTT; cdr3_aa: CASSLSGRTDTQYF
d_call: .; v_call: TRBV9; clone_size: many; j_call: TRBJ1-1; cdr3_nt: TGTGCCAGCAGCGCAACCTTGGGGTACGGGTCCAACACTGAAGCTTTCTTT; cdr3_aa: CASSATLGYGSNTEAFF
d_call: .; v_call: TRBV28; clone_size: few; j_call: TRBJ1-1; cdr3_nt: TGTGCCAGCAGTGGTGGGGGACTAGGGGTCCCTGAAGCTTTCTTT; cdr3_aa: CASSGGGLGVPEAFF
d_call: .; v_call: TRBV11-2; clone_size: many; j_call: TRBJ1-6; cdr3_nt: TGTGCCAGCAGCTTAAAATACGAAGGGGGCTCCTATAATTCACCCCTCCACTTT; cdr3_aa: CASSLKYEGGSYNSPLHF
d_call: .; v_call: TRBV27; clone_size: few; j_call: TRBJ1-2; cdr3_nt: TGTGCCAGCAGTAGGGGGGTCAACTATGGCTACACCTTC; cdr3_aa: CASSRGVNYGYTF
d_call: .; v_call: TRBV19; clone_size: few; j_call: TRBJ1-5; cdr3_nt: TGTGCCAGTAGTACCACTCTTCTAAGGCGACGGGCAGAACAGCCCCAGCATTTT; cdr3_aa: CASSTTLLRRRAEQPQHF
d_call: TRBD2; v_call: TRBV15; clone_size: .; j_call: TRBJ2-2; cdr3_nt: TGTGCCACCAGCAGGACCCCCGGACTAGCGGTTATCACCGGGGAGCTGTTTTTT; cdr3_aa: CATSRTPGLAVITGELFF
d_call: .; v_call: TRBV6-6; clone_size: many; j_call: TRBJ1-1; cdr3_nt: TGTGCCAGCGGAAGGCCAGGGGAGGAAGCTTTCTTT; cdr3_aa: CASGRPGEEAFF
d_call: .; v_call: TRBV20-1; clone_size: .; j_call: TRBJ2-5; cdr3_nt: TGCAGTGCTAGCAAGGAGAGGGAGACCCAGTACTTC; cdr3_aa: CSASKERETQYF
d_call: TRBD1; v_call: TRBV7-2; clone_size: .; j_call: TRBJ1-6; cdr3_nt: TGTGCCAGCAAAGGGACAGGGGGCGCATTGGGTTCACCCCTCCACTTT; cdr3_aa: CASKGTGGALGSPLHF
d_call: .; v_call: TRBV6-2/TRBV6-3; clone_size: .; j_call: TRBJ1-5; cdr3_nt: TGTGCCAGCAAACTAGGGGGTATCACTCAGCCCCAGCATTTT; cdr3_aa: CASKLGGITQPQHF
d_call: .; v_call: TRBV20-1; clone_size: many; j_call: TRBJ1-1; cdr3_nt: TGCAGTGCTACCCGGGGGGGGAACACTGAAGCTTTCTTT; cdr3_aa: CSATRGGNTEAFF
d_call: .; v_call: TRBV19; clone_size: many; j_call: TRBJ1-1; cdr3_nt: TGTGCCAGTAGTAAACAGGACACTGAAGCTTTCTTT; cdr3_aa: CASSKQDTEAFF
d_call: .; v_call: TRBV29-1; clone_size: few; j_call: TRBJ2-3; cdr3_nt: TGCAGCGTAGGCTTGCGGGCTAGCACAGATACGCAGTATTTT; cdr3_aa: CSVGLRASTDTQYF
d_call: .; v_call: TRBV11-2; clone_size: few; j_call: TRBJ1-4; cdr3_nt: TGTGCCAGCAGCCCGACGTGGGCGGGTGAAAAACTGTTTTTT; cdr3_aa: CASSPTWAGEKLFF
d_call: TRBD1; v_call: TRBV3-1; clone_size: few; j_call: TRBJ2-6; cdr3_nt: TGTGCCAGCAGCTTTTCTGGACAGGGGACGGTCGGGGCCAACGTCCTGACTTTC; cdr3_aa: CASSFSGQGTVGANVLTF
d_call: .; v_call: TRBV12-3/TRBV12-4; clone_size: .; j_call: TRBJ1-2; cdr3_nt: TGTGCCAGCAGTAACATGGGCCAGGGCTACACCTTC; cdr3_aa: CASSNMGQGYTF
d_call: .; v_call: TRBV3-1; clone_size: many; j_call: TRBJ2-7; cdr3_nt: TGTGCCAGCAGCCAAGCGTTAGTGGCAGGAGCCTACGAGCAGTACTTC; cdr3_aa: CASSQALVAGAYEQYF
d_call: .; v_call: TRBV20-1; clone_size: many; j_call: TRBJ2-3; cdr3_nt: TGCAGTGCTAGAGATTCAAAGCGGAACACAGATACGCAGTATTTT; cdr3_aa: CSARDSKRNTDTQYF
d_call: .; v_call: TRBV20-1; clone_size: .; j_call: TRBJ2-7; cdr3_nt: TGCAGTGCTAGCACGCCGCGGCGGGGACCCTACGAGCAGTACTTC; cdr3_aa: CSASTPRRGPYEQYF
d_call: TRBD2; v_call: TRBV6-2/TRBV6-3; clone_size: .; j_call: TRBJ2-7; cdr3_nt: TGTGCCAGCAGACTAGCGGGAGAGCATGAGCAGTACTTC; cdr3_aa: CASRLAGEHEQYF
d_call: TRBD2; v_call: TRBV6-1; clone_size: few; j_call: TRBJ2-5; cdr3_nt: TGTGCCAGCAGTCAGGGCGGGAGAGAGACCCAGTACTTC; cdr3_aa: CASSQGGRETQYF
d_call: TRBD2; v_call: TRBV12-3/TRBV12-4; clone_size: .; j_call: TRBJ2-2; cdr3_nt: TGTGCCAGCAGTTTATTCGCGGGGGGGAACACCGGGGAGCTGTTTTTT; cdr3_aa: CASSLFAGGNTGELFF
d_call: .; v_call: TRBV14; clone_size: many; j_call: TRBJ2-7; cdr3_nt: TGTGCCAGCAGCCAAGGGACCGTCGAGCAGTACTTC; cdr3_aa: CASSQGTVEQYF
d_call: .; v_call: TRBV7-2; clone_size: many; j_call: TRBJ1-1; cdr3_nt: TGTGCCAGCAGCTTTGCACTACGTAACACTGAAGCTTTCTTT; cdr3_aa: CASSFALRNTEAFF
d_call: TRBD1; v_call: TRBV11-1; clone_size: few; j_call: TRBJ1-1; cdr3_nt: TGTGCCAGCAGCCCGACAGGGCTGGACACTGAAGCTTTCTTT; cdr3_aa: CASSPTGLDTEAFF
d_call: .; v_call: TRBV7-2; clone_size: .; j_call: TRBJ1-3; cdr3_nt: TGTGCCAGCAGCTTGAGCTCTGGAAACACCATATATTTT; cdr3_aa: CASSLSSGNTIYF
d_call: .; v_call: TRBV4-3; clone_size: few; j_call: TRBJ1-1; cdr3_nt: TGCGCCAGCAGCCTGGGCAGGGGTGGCACTGAAGCTTTCTTT; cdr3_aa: CASSLGRGGTEAFF
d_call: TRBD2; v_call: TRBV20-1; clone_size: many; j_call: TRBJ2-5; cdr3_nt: TGCAGTGCTTCTACACTGACTAGCGGGGGCCAGACCCAGTACTTC; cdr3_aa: CSASTLTSGGQTQYF
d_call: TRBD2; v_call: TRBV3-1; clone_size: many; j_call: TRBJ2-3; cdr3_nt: TGTGCCAGCAGCCAAGTGGGACTAGCGGAGAAAACTACCCACATTGATACGCAGTATTTT; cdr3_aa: CASSQVGLAEKTTHIDTQYF
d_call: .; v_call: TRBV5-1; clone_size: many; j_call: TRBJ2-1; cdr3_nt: TGCGCCAGCAGCTTGGGCGGGACATCCTACAATGAGCAGTTCTTC; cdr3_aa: CASSLGGTSYNEQFF
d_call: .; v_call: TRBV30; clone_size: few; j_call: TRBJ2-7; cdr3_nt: TGTGCCTGGACGGACGAGAAAGGTTACGAGCAGTACTTC; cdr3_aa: CAWTDEKGYEQYF
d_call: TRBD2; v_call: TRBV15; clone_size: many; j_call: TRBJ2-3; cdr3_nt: TGTGCCACCAGCACTCGGGGACTAGCGGGTTCAGATACGCAGTATTTT; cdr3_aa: CATSTRGLAGSDTQYF